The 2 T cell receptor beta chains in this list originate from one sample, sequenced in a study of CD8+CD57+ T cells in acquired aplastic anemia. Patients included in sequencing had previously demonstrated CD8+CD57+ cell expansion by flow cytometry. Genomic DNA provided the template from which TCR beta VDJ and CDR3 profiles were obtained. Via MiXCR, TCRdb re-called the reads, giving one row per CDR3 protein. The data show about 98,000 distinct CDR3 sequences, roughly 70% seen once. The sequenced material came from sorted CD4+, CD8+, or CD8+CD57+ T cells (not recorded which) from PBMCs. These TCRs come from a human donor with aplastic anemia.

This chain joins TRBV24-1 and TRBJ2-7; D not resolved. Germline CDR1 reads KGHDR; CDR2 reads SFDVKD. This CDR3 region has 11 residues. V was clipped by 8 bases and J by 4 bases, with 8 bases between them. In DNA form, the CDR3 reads TGTGCCACCATAAGGAGTTACGAGCAGTACTTC. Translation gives CATIRSYEQYF.

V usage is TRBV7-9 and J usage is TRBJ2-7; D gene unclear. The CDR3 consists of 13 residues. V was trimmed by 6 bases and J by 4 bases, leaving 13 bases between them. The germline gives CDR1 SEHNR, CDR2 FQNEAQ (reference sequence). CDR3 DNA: TGTGCCAGCAGTTCCCCTGGTCATTACGAGCAGTACTTC. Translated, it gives CASSSPGHYEQYF.